A selection of T cell receptor beta chains follows, all from one sample in a study of identical twins' blood T cells. TCRdb analysed the 5' RACE reads with MiXCR anew, one entry per CDR3 protein. This table has roughly 380,000 distinct CDR3 sequences, about 28% appearing once. Sequenced sample: PBMCs. Source of these receptors: a woman aged 18 to 50 in good health. The CDR3 runs from the conserved cysteine through the conserved F or W. The D gene is left open where the match is weak. Clone size is given for some rows only: seen once, a few or many times, or a class if the clone is expanded.

.	TRBJ2-5	TRBV20-1	.	CSASMGLRGLEVTRYF	TGCAGTGCTAGTATGGGGTTGAGGGGTCTTGAAGTGACCCGGTACTTC
TRBD2	TRBJ2-5	TRBV29-1	.	CSGEGAGGSSGAETQYF	TGCAGCGGGGAAGGGGCGGGAGGTTCGTCAGGAGCAGAGACCCAGTACTTC
.	TRBJ1-2	TRBV3-1	few	CASSRREYGYTF	TGTGCCAGCAGCAGGCGGGAGTATGGCTACACCTTC
.	TRBJ1-1	TRBV19	.	CATYMGVNTEAFF	TGTGCCACCTACATGGGGGTGAACACTGAAGCTTTCTTT
.	TRBJ1-3	TRBV20-1	few	CSATNRNSGNTIYF	TGCAGTGCTACGAATCGGAACTCTGGAAACACCATATATTTT
.	TRBJ2-2	TRBV12-5	.	CASGLGLSTGELFF	TGTGCTAGTGGCTTAGGACTGTCCACCGGGGAGCTGTTTTTT
.	TRBJ1-2	TRBV20-1	many	CSARAINYGYTF	TGCAGTGCTAGGGCCATTAACTATGGCTACACCTTC
.	TRBJ2-7	TRBV6-6	.	CASSYSSGPYEQYF	TGTGCCAGCAGTTACTCTAGCGGCCCCTACGAGCAGTACTTC
.	TRBJ2-5	TRBV29-1	few	CSVGGLSETQYF	TGCAGCGTTGGAGGGTTATCCGAGACCCAGTACTTC
.	TRBJ2-2	TRBV9	few	CASSASITGELFF	TGTGCCAGCAGCGCCTCCATCACCGGGGAGCTGTTTTTT
TRBD1	TRBJ1-4	TRBV5-5	many	CASSAAGTGILNEKLFF	TGTGCCAGCAGCGCGGCCGGGACAGGGATTCTGAATGAAAAACTGTTTTTT
TRBD1	TRBJ1-1	TRBV19	.	CASCTGKGQGGTEAFF	TGTGCCAGTTGTACTGGAAAGGGACAGGGTGGAACTGAAGCTTTCTTT
.	TRBJ2-7	TRBV11-2	.	CASSLARAPYEQYF	TGTGCCAGCAGCTTAGCGCGGGCCCCATACGAGCAGTACTTC
.	TRBJ2-7	TRBV14	many	CASSQDTGSSYEQYF	TGTGCCAGCAGCCAAGATACAGGGAGCTCCTACGAGCAGTACTTC
.	TRBJ1-5	TRBV7-2	.	CASSFWGLEQPQHF	TGTGCCAGCAGCTTCTGGGGACTTGAACAGCCCCAGCATTTT
.	TRBJ1-1	TRBV3-1	.	CASSQDPRTPRLNTEAFF	TGTGCCAGCAGCCAAGACCCCCGGACACCTAGACTGAACACTGAAGCTTTCTTT
TRBD1	TRBJ2-1	TRBV12-3/TRBV12-4	.	CASTLLAGGYNEQFF	TGTGCCAGCACCCTGTTGGCAGGGGGTTACAATGAGCAGTTCTTC
.	TRBJ1-4	TRBV20-1	.	CSGEGPNEKLFF	TGCAGTGGTGAAGGGCCAAATGAAAAACTGTTTTTT
.	TRBJ1-5	TRBV6-6	many	CASSYDQPQHF	TGTGCCAGCAGTTACGATCAGCCCCAGCATTTT
TRBD2	TRBJ2-5	TRBV6-5	.	CASSYAGGQETQYF	TGTGCCAGCAGTTATGCGGGGGGGCAAGAGACCCAGTACTTC
.	TRBJ1-1	TRBV29-1	.	CSVEDAGLTEAFF	TGCAGCGTTGAAGATGCGGGACTCACTGAAGCTTTCTTT
.	TRBJ1-3	TRBV6-2/TRBV6-3	many	CASSYSVERTSGNTIYF	TGTGCCAGCAGTTACTCGGTGGAGAGGACGTCTGGAAACACCATATATTTT
.	TRBJ1-5	TRBV28	.	CASSFGGRIQPQHF	TGTGCCAGCAGTTTTGGGGGTCGGATTCAGCCCCAGCATTTT
TRBD1	TRBJ2-1	TRBV5-1	many	CASSLDRSYNEQFF	TGTGCCAGCAGTTTGGACAGGTCATACAATGAGCAGTTCTTC
.	TRBJ2-5	TRBV7-7	few	CASSLVVHGRGYQETQYF	TGTGCCAGCAGCTTAGTAGTTCACGGCAGGGGATACCAAGAGACCCAGTACTTC
.	TRBJ1-5	TRBV2	.	CASSVGIPGNRPQHF	TGTGCCAGCAGTGTGGGAATACCGGGAAATCGGCCCCAGCATTTT
.	TRBJ1-4	TRBV7-2	few	CASSLYAGTNEKLFF	TGTGCCAGCAGCTTATATGCAGGGACTAATGAAAAACTGTTTTTT